This record looks at one T cell receptor (beta chain) sequence and its context. This clone was found once. The target of this receptor is not known. A junction end diverges from the germline sequence, so it may reflect a read error. No patient had received any treatment before thyroid surgery. The study retrospectively analysed patient clinical samples collected from about 2012 to 2019 using T-cell receptor beta sequencing. The data are from a study of metastatic and nonmetastatic thyroid tumors (dated by TCRdb to 2018 to 2021). Regarding the study in general: Repertoires from peripheral blood and from tumor or nodule tissue samples of malignant and benign thyroid patients were compared.

Library generation was performed with PCR. Instrument used: Illumina HiSeq 4000. The TCR beta-chain CDR3 region of each patient was profiled by high-throughput sequencing. The authors processed their data as follows. CDR3 differences across clinicopathological groups were used to build a classifier for discriminating distant-metastatic papillary thyroid cancer patients. To measure repertoire diversity the researchers used the Shannon index, while the Morisita-Horn index served to gauge how similar the tumor and blood repertoires were. In-frame beta chains were kept once TCRdb had trimmed the public reads at Q25 with fastp and called clones with MiXCR. These V and J calls are TCRdb output, not the study's own analysis. The sample table shows roughly 33,000 clones, and roughly a sixth are seen once. Together, the top ten hold under 15% of the sample. Study-wide findings and limitations: In both blood and tumor samples, malignant tumors were reported to have significantly higher TCR beta diversity than benign nodules.

The CDR3 runs 14 amino acids, cysteine and phenylalanine included. CDR3 DNA only is kept here, 42 bases in frame from base 1. Via the germline V gene, CDR1 is KGHSH and CDR2 LQKENI. The TCR originated in a male donor with papillary thyroid cancer or a benign thyroid nodule (not recorded which). Some clones in this sample may be carry-over from other donors' samples. The rearranged chain carries TRBV18 and TRBJ1-3, with TRBD1 as a weak D call on 6 bases. The sequenced sample consisted of blood. DNA sequence: TGTACCAGCTCACCGGGGGCTGGAGGAAACACCATATATTTT. This gives the protein CTSSPGAGGNTIYF.